These T cell receptor beta chains were read from a single sample in a study of CD8 T cells in ankylosing spondylitis. TCRdb reprocessed the 5' RACE reads via MiXCR and lists one record per CDR3 protein. The sample yields 400,000 to 450,000 distinct CDR3 sequences, 15% to 20% seen once. The sequencing input was blood, either unsorted or a sorted T cell fraction (not recorded which). The receptors come from a male donor with ankylosing spondylitis. CDR3s include the opening cysteine and the closing phenylalanine or tryptophan. A D gene is named only where the DNA matches it firmly. Clone size appears in some rows only: once, few, many, or a class for an expanded clone.

NA	TRBJ2-5	NA	TRBV2	CASSLGGQTQYF	TGTGCCAGCAGCCTTGGGGGACAGACCCAGTACTTC
NA	TRBJ1-3	few	TRBV4-2	CASSQDEGLGNTIYF	TGTGCCAGCAGCCAAGACGAAGGGTTGGGAAACACCATATATTTT
NA	TRBJ2-7	few	TRBV4-1	CASSLTDLPYEQYF	TGCGCCAGCAGCCTTACCGACCTACCCTACGAGCAGTACTTC
NA	TRBJ1-4	NA	TRBV11-2	CASSWDKGGEKLFF	TGTGCCAGCAGTTGGGACAAAGGGGGGGAAAAACTGTTTTTT
NA	TRBJ1-5	NA	TRBV12-5	CASGPQTDQPQHF	TGTGCTAGTGGTCCACAAACCGATCAGCCCCAGCATTTT
NA	TRBJ2-5	NA	TRBV14	CASSQAQETQYF	TGTGCCAGCAGCCAAGCTCAAGAGACCCAGTACTTC
TRBD2	TRBJ2-1	few	TRBV3-1	CASSTLAGAGDEQFF	TGTGCCAGCAGCACACTAGCGGGAGCCGGGGATGAGCAGTTCTTC
TRBD1	TRBJ2-7	NA	TRBV28	CASRGQFYEQYF	TGTGCCAGCAGGGGACAGTTCTACGAGCAGTACTTC
NA	TRBJ1-2	NA	TRBV7-2	CASSARTNYGYTF	TGTGCCAGCAGCGCCCGAACCAACTATGGCTACACCTTC
NA	TRBJ2-1	NA	TRBV7-2	CASSPRPTYNEQFF	TGTGCCAGCAGCCCCCGGCCGACCTACAATGAGCAGTTCTTC
NA	TRBJ2-1	few	TRBV7-2	CASSSGYLEQFF	TGTGCCAGCAGCTCCGGCTACCTTGAGCAGTTCTTC
NA	TRBJ2-7	few	TRBV9	CASSTRDFNEQYF	TGTGCCAGCAGCACGAGGGACTTCAACGAGCAGTACTTC
NA	TRBJ1-5	few	TRBV6-5	CASNWGDSNQPQHF	TGTGCCAGCAATTGGGGTGATAGCAATCAGCCCCAGCATTTT
NA	TRBJ1-4	NA	TRBV2	CASSRGRSEKLFF	TGTGCCAGCAGCAGGGGTAGGAGTGAAAAACTGTTTTTT
NA	TRBJ1-1	many	TRBV5-1	CASSFGHGNTEAFF	TGCGCCAGCAGCTTCGGTCACGGGAACACTGAAGCTTTCTTT
NA	TRBJ2-7	few	TRBV21-1	CASRLALTYEQYF	TGTGCCAGCCGACTAGCCCTAACCTACGAGCAGTACTTC
TRBD1	TRBJ2-1	many	TRBV12-3/TRBV12-4	CASGVRDRGDEQFF	TGTGCCAGCGGGGTCCGGGACAGGGGTGATGAGCAGTTCTTC
NA	TRBJ2-5	NA	TRBV7-6	CASSFRDVGETQYF	TGTGCCAGCAGCTTCCGGGACGTAGGGGAGACCCAGTACTTC
TRBD2	TRBJ2-1	many	TRBV5-1	CASSLRLAGGYNEQFF	TGCGCCAGCAGCTTGCGGCTAGCGGGAGGGTACAATGAGCAGTTCTTC
NA	TRBJ2-7	many	TRBV12-3/TRBV12-4	CASSLRAGVLGERESYEQYF	TGTGCCAGCAGTTTACGGGCAGGGGTTCTCGGAGAGAGGGAATCCTACGAGCAGTACTTC
NA	TRBJ1-5	many	TRBV20-1	CSARGLDRFNQPQHF	TGCAGTGCTAGAGGACTTGACAGGTTTAATCAGCCCCAGCATTTT
NA	TRBJ1-2	NA	TRBV20-1	CSARAATYGYTF	TGCAGTGCTAGGGCCGCTACTTATGGCTACACCTTC
NA	TRBJ2-3	NA	TRBV20-1	CSARVVTRADTQYF	TGCAGTGCTAGAGTTGTTACACGAGCGGATACGCAGTATTTT
NA	TRBJ2-2	NA	TRBV12-3/TRBV12-4	CASSPRGANTGELFF	TGTGCCAGCAGTCCCCGGGGCGCGAACACCGGGGAGCTGTTTTTT
TRBD2	TRBJ2-1	many	TRBV29-1	CSVPPRTSGDLGEQFF	TGCAGCGTTCCCCCCCGGACTAGCGGAGATCTGGGTGAGCAGTTCTTC
NA	TRBJ2-1	few	TRBV30	CAWSHRGGSYNEQFF	TGTGCCTGGAGTCACAGGGGAGGATCCTACAATGAGCAGTTCTTC
NA	TRBJ1-2	NA	TRBV7-8	CASSPRRGLYGYTF	TGTGCCAGCAGCCCACGCCGGGGGCTCTATGGCTACACCTTC
NA	TRBJ1-2	few	TRBV6-4	CASSDSGGSDYGYTF	TGTGCCAGCAGTGACAGTGGGGGCTCTGACTATGGCTACACCTTC
NA	TRBJ2-2	few	TRBV29-1	CSVGQGGGELFF	TGCAGCGTTGGGCAGGGTGGCGGGGAGCTGTTTTTT
TRBD1	TRBJ2-1	many	TRBV29-1	CSVSTGDEQFF	TGCAGCGTATCAACAGGGGATGAGCAGTTCTTC
TRBD2	TRBJ2-1	few	TRBV30	CAWSGQRGIYNEQFF	TGTGCCTGGAGTGGCCAGCGGGGGATCTACAATGAGCAGTTCTTC
NA	TRBJ2-4	NA	TRBV12-3/TRBV12-4	CASSFGEVKNIQYF	TGTGCCAGCAGTTTCGGTGAAGTCAAAAACATTCAGTACTTC
NA	TRBJ2-7	few	TRBV5-6	CASSLEGRPTYEQYF	TGTGCCAGCAGCTTGGAAGGCAGGCCTACCTACGAGCAGTACTTC
NA	TRBJ2-2	NA	TRBV5-1	CASSQGGLSNTGELFF	TGCGCCAGCAGCCAGGGGGGGCTATCGAACACCGGGGAGCTGTTTTTT
TRBD1	TRBJ2-7	NA	TRBV27	CASRLTGQGVIYEQYF	TGTGCCAGCAGACTTACCGGACAGGGGGTTATCTACGAGCAGTACTTC
NA	TRBJ2-1	many	TRBV5-1	CASSLDGNGGNEQFF	TGCGCCAGCAGCTTGGACGGCAATGGGGGTAATGAGCAGTTCTTC
TRBD2	TRBJ2-7	few	TRBV20-1	CSAPGLGAGYEQYF	TGCAGTGCGCCGGGACTAGGGGCTGGGTACGAGCAGTACTTC
TRBD1	TRBJ1-2	many	TRBV12-3/TRBV12-4	CASSFEGADYGYTF	TGTGCCAGCAGTTTCGAGGGGGCGGATTATGGCTACACCTTC
NA	TRBJ2-7	NA	TRBV6-2/TRBV6-3	CASRRPGGSYEQYF	TGTGCCAGCAGACGCCCCGGGGGATCCTACGAGCAGTACTTC